The 9 T cell receptor beta chains listed next were all sequenced from one sample in a study of CD8 T cells in acute hepatitis C reinfection. Study results and caveats: TRBV04 and TRBV06 were preferentially used in all groups, not explained by naive pool overrepresentation.

Sample time point: acute HCV infection, within 168 days of estimated infection date. Hepatitis C virus-specific T cells were sequenced directly ex vivo without in vitro expansion. Assay: immunoSEQ multiplex PCR; the TCRdb copy retains only in-frame clones and omits some. The data contain some 4,000 clones, around 41% of them singletons. Sequences were derived from HCV NS3-1073 tetramer-sorted CD8+ T cells from PBMCs, sampled during acute infection. The receptor set was obtained from a man younger than 45 with chronic hepatitis C.

The chain is built from TRBV4-2 and TRBJ2-2; maybe TRBD1 (5 bases). V was shortened by 0 bases and J by 7 bases, with 18 bases between the two germline ends. Germline loops: CDR1 LGHNA, CDR2 YNFKEQ. This CDR3 is 17 amino acids long. This CDR3 is CASSQELGAPSFGELFF. The CDR3 region has the DNA TGTGCCAGCAGCCAAGAATTAGGGGCCCCCTCTTTCGGGGAGCTGTTTTTT.

The chain couples TRBV4-1 to TRBJ1-1; D uncertain. Germline V CDR1 and CDR2: MGHRA, YSYEKL. CDR3 size: 13 residues. V lost 5 bases and J lost 4, with 11 bases in between. The CDR3 protein is CASSSQESTEAFF. CDR3 nucleotides: TGCGCCAGCAGCTCACAAGAGTCCACTGAAGCTTTCTTT.

This clone occurred a few times. This rearrangement joins TRBV2 to TRBJ2-1; D unclear. This CDR3 region has 20 residues. V lost 1 base to trimming and J lost 0 bases, with 22 bases between them. CDR1 is SNHLY, CDR2 FYNNEI, per germline. The CDR3 nucleotides are TGTGCCAGCAGTGAAGGGGTTAGTGATTCTACCCTGAGCTCCTACAATGAGCAGTTCTTC. Translation gives CASSEGVSDSTLSSYNEQFF.

The chain carries TRBV7-6 and TRBJ2-1; D perhaps matches TRBD2 (5 bases). Germline-derived CDR1 and CDR2 are SGHVS and FNYEAQ. The CDR3 length is 13 residues. Trimming shortened V by 4 bases and J by 9 bases, and 13 bases separated the two germline ends. CDR3 DNA: TGTGCCAGCAGCTCAGACGACTACGGTGAGCAGTTCTTC. Its protein product is CASSSDDYGEQFF.

This clone was seen more than once but under ten times. The rearrangement uses TRBV4-2 and TRBJ2-7, with 11 bases aligning to TRBD2. With V trimmed by 7 bases and J by 2 bases, 7 bases remained unmatched. Germline CDR1 is LGHNA and CDR2 is YNFKEQ. This CDR3 has 15 residues. DNA of the CDR3: TGTGCCAGCAACCCGGGACTAGCGGCACCCTACGAGCAGTACTTC. Its translation is CASNPGLAAPYEQYF.

This clone was counted between two and nine times. The chain carries TRBV2 and TRBJ1-3; D possibly corresponds to TRBD1 (6 bases). The CDR3 spans 17 residues. Between the trimmed V and J ends, which lost 2 bases and 0 bases, there was a span of 14 bases. The germline CDR1 and CDR2 sequences are SNHLY and FYNNEI. The CDR3 sequence: CASSEIQTGVSGNTIYF. In nucleotides, the CDR3 is TGTGCCAGCAGTGAAATCCAGACAGGCGTCTCTGGAAACACCATATATTTT.

The V gene is TRBV4-2, the J gene TRBJ2-1; TRBD2 aligns across 7 bases. The CDR3 is 15 amino acids. Looked up from germline, CDR1 is LGHNA and CDR2 is YNFKEQ. The V and J ends lost 4 bases and 3 bases, in that order; junction bases with no gene match: 6. The CDR3 coding sequence is TGTGCCAGCAGCCCCGCTAGCGGAGACTACAATGAGCAGTTCTTC. Its translation: CASSPASGDYNEQFF.

The chain employs TRBV6-6 and TRBJ2-3; 9 nucleotides match TRBD1. The V segment lost 10 bases and the J segment 6 bases; nucleotides outside the gene matches: 11. The germline gives CDR1 MNHNY, CDR2 SVGAGI (reference sequence). CDR3 size: 14 residues. This CDR3 is CATPGQGPGDTQYF. CDR3 DNA sequence: TGTGCCACTCCGGGACAGGGACCTGGGGATACGCAGTATTTT.

CDR3 in DNA: TGTGCCAGCAGTAGGGTTCGGGGGGACCCCACCGGGGAGCTGTTTTTT. It codes for CASSRVRGDPTGELFF. The chain couples TRBV2 to TRBJ2-2; the match to TRBD2 covers 7 bases. The ends lost 5 bases at V and 4 bases at J; junction bases unmatched: 10. Germline CDR1 reads SNHLY; CDR2 reads FYNNEI. The CDR3 runs 16 residues.